The entry below describes one T cell receptor (beta chain). This sample was taken from a study of blood T cell repertoires in COVID-19. V gave up 2 bases and J gave up 1 base; unmatched junction bases: 7. This CDR3 comprises 18 residues. Germline values: CDR1 SNHLY, CDR2 FYNNEI. TCRdb's copy holds only in-frame clones and misses some; the assay was immunoSEQ multiplex PCR. The sample contains 45,000 to 65,000 clones, 75% to 85% of which appear only once. The TCR was taken from a middle-aged man with acute or convalescent COVID-19. Sequenced material: peripheral blood. The chain has TRBV2 and TRBJ2-4; 11 bases are shared with TRBD1. The chain's CDR3 is CASSEHWTGGSAKNIQYF. The CDR3 DNA reads TGTGCCAGCAGTGAACATTGGACAGGGGGCTCTGCCAAAAACATTCAGTACTTC.